The rows below give T cell receptor beta chains drawn from one sample of a study of shared clonotypes between healthy human individuals. The method was immunoSEQ multiplex PCR; TCRdb's version includes in-frame clones alone and lacks a portion of them. In the table there are roughly 1,500,000 clones, under 99% of which are singletons. The material sequenced was naive CD4+ T cells sorted from blood. These receptors came from a man aged 25-45 years in good health. Each CDR3 is given with its conserved first and last residue. The D gene is left open where the match is weak. The listing skips clone size in some rows; elsewhere it reads once, few, many or a size class.

v_call	d_call	clone_size	j_call	cdr3_aa	cdr3_nt
TRBV9	TRBD2	NA	TRBJ2-5	CASSVELAGGGETQYF	TGTGCCAGCAGCGTAGAACTAGCGGGAGGGGGAGAGACCCAGTACTTC
TRBV18	NA	NA	TRBJ1-5	CASSPRGSGRNQPQHF	TGTGCCAGCTCACCCAGGGGCTCCGGCCGGAATCAGCCCCAGCATTTT
TRBV7-2	NA	NA	TRBJ2-3	CASSLEGTDTQYF	TGTGCCAGCAGCTTAGAGGGTACAGATACGCAGTATTTT
TRBV10-1	TRBD1	NA	TRBJ2-2	CASSTGAPGELFF	TGCGCCAGCAGCACAGGGGCCCCCGGGGAGCTGTTTTTT
TRBV28	NA	NA	TRBJ2-6	CASRRNGASGANVLTF	TGTGCCAGCAGGCGTAACGGGGCCTCTGGGGCCAACGTCCTGACTTTC
TRBV7-9	TRBD2	NA	TRBJ2-3	CASSRSGLAGADTQYF	TGTGCCAGCAGCCGATCGGGACTAGCGGGAGCAGATACGCAGTATTTT
TRBV5-4	TRBD1	NA	TRBJ2-5	CASSRQGTTFQETQYF	TGTGCCAGCAGCCGACAGGGGACGACCTTTCAAGAGACCCAGTACTTC
TRBV28	NA	NA	TRBJ1-2	CASSYPDRSYYGYTF	TGTGCCAGCAGTTACCCGGACAGATCCTACTATGGCTACACCTTC
TRBV5-1	NA	NA	TRBJ2-2	CASSGTNGRISDTGELFF	TGCGCCAGCAGCGGAACCAACGGCAGGATATCGGACACCGGGGAGCTGTTTTTT
TRBV7-9	NA	once	TRBJ2-5	CASSLVGSVETQYF	TGTGCCAGCAGTCTAGTCGGGTCGGTGGAGACCCAGTACTTC
TRBV5-1	NA	NA	TRBJ1-5	CASSPGELSNQPQHF	TGCGCCAGCAGCCCCGGGGAGCTTAGCAATCAGCCCCAGCATTTT
TRBV19	TRBD1	NA	TRBJ1-1	CASSIVGGGQGDF	TGTGCCAGTAGTATAGTAGGAGGGGGACAGGGAGACTTT
TRBV6-5	TRBD1	NA	TRBJ2-1	CASSYLGQGAGEQFF	TGTGCCAGCAGTTACCTAGGACAGGGGGCCGGTGAGCAGTTCTTC
TRBV14	NA	once	TRBJ2-2	CASSQAASGTGELFF	TGTGCCAGCAGCCAAGCGGCCAGTGGCACCGGGGAGCTGTTTTTT
TRBV7-8	NA	NA	TRBJ1-1	CASSPSRVRAFF	TGTGCCAGCAGCCCTTCCAGGGTAAGGGCTTTCTTT